This T cell receptor (beta chain) was profiled in a study of CD8+ T cells in alopecia areata. General observations from the study: There was only one nonresponder, so it was unclear how baseline CD8+ expansion relates to response.

The germline CDR1 and CDR2 sequences are MGHDK and SYGVNS. The V and J ends lost 6 bases and 0 bases respectively, with 8 bases between them. This CDR3 has 13 residues. Sequencing used cDNA as its template, made by extracting RNA and reverse transcribing it. TCRdb's copy holds only in-frame clones and misses some; the assay was immunoSEQ multiplex PCR. The sample shows approximately 110,000 clones, about 59% of them seen only once. Described treatment: oral pan-JAK inhibitor, 5-10 mg twice daily. Collection of lesional scalp punch biopsies and peripheral blood was performed in alopecia areata patients. PBMCs served as the source from which CD4+ and CD8+ T cells were sorted. In this sample, this clone turned up once. The antigen is not known.

This clonotype originated in a human donor with alopecia areata. The chain uses TRBV25-1 and TRBJ1-2; D possibly corresponds to TRBD1 (5 bases). Sequencing used CD8+ T cells sorted from blood, obtained at week 24, from a patient treated with tofacitinib. The CDR3: CASSQGANYGYTF. Written as DNA, the CDR3 is TGTGCCAGCAGCCAGGGAGCTAACTATGGCTACACCTTC.